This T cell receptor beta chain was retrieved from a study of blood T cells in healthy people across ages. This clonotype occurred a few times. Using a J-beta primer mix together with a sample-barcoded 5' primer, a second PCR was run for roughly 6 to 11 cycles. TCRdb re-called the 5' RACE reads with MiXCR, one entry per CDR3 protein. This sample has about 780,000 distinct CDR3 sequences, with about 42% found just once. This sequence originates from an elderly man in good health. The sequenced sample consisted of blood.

The CDR3 spells CASGTFGLADSYNEQFF. DNA for the CDR3: TGCGCCAGCGGTACTTTTGGACTAGCGGATTCCTACAATGAGCAGTTCTTC. The chain carries TRBV5-1 and TRBJ2-1; TRBD2 aligns across 10 bases. Germline V gene lookup returns CDR1 SGHRS and CDR2 YFSETQ. The CDR3 contains 17 residues. J gave up 1 base and V 7 bases, and 11 bases lay outside the gene matches.